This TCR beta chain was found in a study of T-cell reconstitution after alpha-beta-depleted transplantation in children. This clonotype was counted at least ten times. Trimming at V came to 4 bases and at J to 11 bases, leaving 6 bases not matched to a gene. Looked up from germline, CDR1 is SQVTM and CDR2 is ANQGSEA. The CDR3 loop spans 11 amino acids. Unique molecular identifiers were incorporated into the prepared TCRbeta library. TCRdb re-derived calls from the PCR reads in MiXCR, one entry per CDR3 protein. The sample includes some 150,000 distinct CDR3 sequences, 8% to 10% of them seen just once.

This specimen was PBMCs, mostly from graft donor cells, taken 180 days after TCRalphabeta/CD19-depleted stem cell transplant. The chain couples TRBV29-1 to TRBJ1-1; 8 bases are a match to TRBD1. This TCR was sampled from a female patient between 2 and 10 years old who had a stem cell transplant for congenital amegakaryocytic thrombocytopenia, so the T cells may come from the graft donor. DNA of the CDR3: TGCAGCGTTGTAACAGGGGGAAGGGCTTTCTTT. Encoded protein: CSVVTGGRAFF. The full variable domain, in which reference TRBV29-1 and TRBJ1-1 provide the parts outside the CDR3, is SAVISQKPSRDICQRGTSLTIQCQVDSQVTMMFWYRQQPGQSLTLIATANQGSEATYESGFVIDKFPISRPNLTFSTLTVSNMSPEDSSIYLCSVVTGGRAFFGQGTRLTVV.